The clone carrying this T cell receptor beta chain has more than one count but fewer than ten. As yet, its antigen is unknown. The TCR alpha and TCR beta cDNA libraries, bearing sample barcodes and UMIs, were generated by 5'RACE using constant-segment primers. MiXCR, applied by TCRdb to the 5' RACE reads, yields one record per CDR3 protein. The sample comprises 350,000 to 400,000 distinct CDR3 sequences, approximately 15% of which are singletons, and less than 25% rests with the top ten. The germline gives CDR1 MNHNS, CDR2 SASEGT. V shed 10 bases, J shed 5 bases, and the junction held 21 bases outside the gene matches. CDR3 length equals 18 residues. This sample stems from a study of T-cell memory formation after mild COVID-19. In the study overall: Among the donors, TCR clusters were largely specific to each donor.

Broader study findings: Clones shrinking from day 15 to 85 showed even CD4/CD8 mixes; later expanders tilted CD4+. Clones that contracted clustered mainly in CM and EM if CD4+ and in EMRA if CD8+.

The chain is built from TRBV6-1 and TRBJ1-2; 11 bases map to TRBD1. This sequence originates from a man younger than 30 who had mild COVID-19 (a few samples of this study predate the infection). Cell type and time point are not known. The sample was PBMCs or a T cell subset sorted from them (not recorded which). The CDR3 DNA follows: TGTGCCACACAACACTCCCGGGACAGGGGGATGGTCGTATATGGCTACACCTTC. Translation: CATQHSRDRGMVVYGYTF.